This TCR beta chain comes out of a study of regulatory T cells in long-lasting Graves disease. With iRepertoire HTBI primers and Arm-PCR of CDR3 regions, TCR beta libraries were built. TCRdb passed the multiplex PCR reads through MiXCR, listing each CDR3 protein once. The table has approximately 540,000 distinct CDR3 sequences, approximately 12% seen once. The CDR3 loop spans 15 amino acids. CDR1 and CDR2 from the germline V gene are LNHDA and SQIVND (reference sequence). With V trimmed by 7 bases and J by 8 bases, 11 bases remained unmatched. Time point of the sample: newly diagnosed GD, antithyroid drugs for less than 3 months. PBMC-derived RNA was used for the TCR library. These data also featured in a second study, about T cells in Graves' hyperthyroidism and ophthalmopathy.

The TCR originated in a woman aged 25 to 45 with Graves disease. This material consisted of peripheral blood mononuclear cells (PBMCs), taken at new diagnosis, from a patient treated with antithyroid drugs. V usage is TRBV19 and J usage is TRBJ1-5; TRBD1 aligns across 10 bases. This chain's CDR3 is CASKGQGSGREPQHF. The CDR3 DNA reads as TGTGCCAGTAAGGGACAGGGGTCCGGGAGGGAGCCCCAGCATTTT.